The source of this TCR beta chain is a study of blood T cells in healthy people across ages. Findings of the study overall: Both higher diversity and more naive CD4+ cells marked long-lived donors when set against aged donors.

The germline CDR1 and CDR2 sequences are DFQATT and SNEGSKA (reference sequence). This CDR3 spans 16 amino acids. The trim removed 0 bases at V and 1 base at J, leaving 6 bases unmatched. A second roughly 6 to 12 cycle PCR used barcoded and J-beta primers. A template-switch adaptor that had 12 random nucleotides put a tag on each cDNA molecule. In TCRdb, the 5' RACE reads were re-called with MiXCR into one record per CDR3 protein. The sample lists about 600,000 distinct CDR3 sequences, under 55% occurring once. For this clonotype: Its cognate antigen is unknown.

The sequencing sample was made of blood. This TCR came from an elderly man in good health. V is TRBV20-1 and J is TRBJ1-5; 7 bases are shared with TRBD1. The CDR3 here is CSARDNSQGSNQPQHF. Written as DNA, the CDR3 is TGCAGTGCTAGAGACAACTCACAGGGGAGCAATCAGCCCCAGCATTTT.